This is a list of T cell receptor beta chains from one sample in a study of CD4 T cell repertoires in COVID-19. The assay was immunoSEQ multiplex PCR, and TCRdb's table has in-frame clones only and misses some. Of tens of thousands of clones listed, over 75% are singletons. Material: central memory CD4+ T cells from blood, obtained before the COVID-19 pandemic. The receptors stem from a human donor who had COVID-19. The CDR3 runs from the conserved cysteine through the conserved F or W. The D gene is left open where the match is weak. Not all rows give a size; the values are once, few, many and, for expanded clones, a class.

d_gene	len	j_gene	v_gene	abundance	CDR3nt	CDR3aa
.	17	TRBJ2-2	TRBV5-1	.	TGCGCCAGCAGCTTCGCGACAACCGGCAAGACGACCGGGGAGCTGTTTTTT	CASSFATTGKTTGELFF
.	16	TRBJ2-3	TRBV5-1	.	TGCGCCAGCAGCTTGAGTTCAACAGGACACACAGATACGCAGTATTTT	CASSLSSTGHTDTQYF
.	14	TRBJ1-1	TRBV7-9	.	TGTGCCAGCAGCCGCGGCGGGGAAAACACTGAAGCTTTCTTT	CASSRGGENTEAFF
.	16	TRBJ2-3	TRBV14	.	TGTGCCAGCAGCCAAGTGTCCGGGTTCCGCACAGATACGCAGTATTTT	CASSQVSGFRTDTQYF
TRBD1	16	TRBJ1-2	TRBV5-1	.	TGCGCCAGCAGAATTGTAGAGACAGGGGATTTGGATGGCTACACCTTC	CASRIVETGDLDGYTF
TRBD1	14	TRBJ2-7	TRBV6-1	few	TGTGCCAGCAGTGAATTCCAGGGGGTCTACGAGCAGTACTTC	CASSEFQGVYEQYF
.	13	TRBJ1-4	TRBV7-2	.	TGTGCCAGCAGCTTGGGGAGGGCTGAAAAACTGTTTTTT	CASSLGRAEKLFF
.	14	TRBJ2-3	TRBV7-9	.	TGTGCCAGCAGCTTAAGTAGAGCCACAGATACGCAGTATTTT	CASSLSRATDTQYF
.	14	TRBJ1-1	TRBV2	.	TGTGCCAGCAGGGAGGGTTCAGTGGGCACTGAAGCTTTCTTT	CASREGSVGTEAFF
TRBD2	13	TRBJ2-7	TRBV19	.	TGTGCCAGTAGTATGAATTACGGCGGGAGGCAGTACTTC	CASSMNYGGRQYF
.	19	TRBJ1-2	TRBV7-3	.	TGTGCCAGCAGCTTACAGGGGTGGCTCCTTTCTACCCCTAACTATGGCTACACCTTC	CASSLQGWLLSTPNYGYTF
TRBD1	14	TRBJ2-7	TRBV6-5	.	TGTGCCAGCAGTTCCCCCGGCAGGGGGCTCGAGCAGTACTTC	CASSSPGRGLEQYF
.	14	TRBJ2-7	TRBV2	.	TGTGCCAGCAGACCCGACAGAATTACCTACGAGCAGTACTTC	CASRPDRITYEQYF
.	14	TRBJ1-1	TRBV6-6	once	TGTGCCAGCAGGCGTCGAGAGATGAACACTGAAGCTTTCTTT	CASRRREMNTEAFF
.	13	TRBJ2-3	TRBV18	.	TGTGCCAGCTCTCGAGACAGGCAAGATACGCAGTATTTT	CASSRDRQDTQYF
TRBD1	14	TRBJ2-1	TRBV10-1	.	TGCGCCAGCAGTGGTGGACAGGTCGGCAATGAGCAGTTCTTC	CASSGGQVGNEQFF
TRBD1	15	TRBJ2-3	TRBV11-3	.	TGTGCCAGCAGCTTGCAGGGACAGGGTGCCGATACGCAGTATTTT	CASSLQGQGADTQYF
.	14	TRBJ2-3	TRBV28	.	TGTGCCAGCAGTGGAGTCGACGGCACAGATACGCAGTATTTT	CASSGVDGTDTQYF
TRBD2	14	TRBJ2-7	TRBV28	.	TGTGCTCTTTCCCCCGCGGGAGGGCCTGGCGAGCAGTACTTC	CALSPAGGPGEQYF
.	11	TRBJ2-1	TRBV11-2	.	TGTGCCAGCAGCTTCCCAGGGGAGCAGTTCTTC	CASSFPGEQFF
TRBD1	20	TRBJ2-3	TRBV27	.	TGTGCCAGCAGTCCGGGACAGGGGGCGGCTAGCGCGATATACACAGATACGCAGTATTTT	CASSPGQGAASAIYTDTQYF
TRBD1	18	TRBJ1-1	TRBV5-4	.	TGTGCCAGCAGTTCGGGGCGGACAGGGGGCAGGGTTAAGACTGAAGCTTTCTTT	CASSSGRTGGRVKTEAFF
TRBD2	14	TRBJ2-1	TRBV5-4	.	TGTGCCAGCAGCCCGGGGGGGGGAAGAAATGAGCAGTTCTTC	CASSPGGGRNEQFF
TRBD2	17	TRBJ2-5	TRBV5-6	.	TGTGCCAGCAGCTTGTATGGGCCAGCGGGAGAGTTGGAGACCCAGTACTTC	CASSLYGPAGELETQYF
TRBD1	15	TRBJ2-7	TRBV6-1	.	TGTGCCAGCAGTGAAATCGGCAGGGGGCATAGCGAGCAGTACTTC	CASSEIGRGHSEQYF
.	13	TRBJ1-2	TRBV7-2	once	TGTGCCAGCAGCCCAATGGAGTTCTATGGCTACACCTTC	CASSPMEFYGYTF
.	15	TRBJ2-7	TRBV19	.	TGTGCCAGTAGTGAAGCGGGACAGGACTCCTACGAGCAGTACTTC	CASSEAGQDSYEQYF
TRBD1	18	TRBJ2-7	TRBV25-1	.	TGTGCCAGCAGAAACTACAGGGGAAACCGCGACAGGCGCTACGAGCAGTACTTC	CASRNYRGNRDRRYEQYF
.	13	TRBJ2-7	TRBV6-6	.	TGTGCCAGCAGTCAAGCTGTATCGGGGGAGCAGTACTTC	CASSQAVSGEQYF
.	12	TRBJ2-3	TRBV5-1	.	TGCGCCAGCAGCTTGGCTATAGATACGCAGTATTTT	CASSLAIDTQYF
TRBD1	14	TRBJ1-2	TRBV6-5	once	TGTGCCAGCAGACCTGGGACAGGACTCTATGGCTACACCTTC	CASRPGTGLYGYTF
TRBD2	14	TRBJ2-5	TRBV11-2	.	TGTGCCAGCACCAAAGCGGGGGGGGAAGAGACCCAGTACTTC	CASTKAGGEETQYF
.	12	TRBJ2-5	TRBV5-1	.	TGCGCCAGCAGCTTGGCCGAAGAGACCCAGTACTTC	CASSLAEETQYF
TRBD1	14	TRBJ1-2	TRBV6-7	.	TGTGCCAGCAGCCCCGGACAGGCGATTTATGGCTACACCTTC	CASSPGQAIYGYTF
.	16	TRBJ2-2	TRBV10-3	.	TGTGCCATCACCGATGGGGGGGCCGATTCAACCGGGGAGCTGTTTTTT	CAITDGGADSTGELFF
.	14	TRBJ1-4	TRBV10-2	.	TGCGCCAGCAGTGAGGGGGTCTCGGGGGAAAAACTGTTTTTT	CASSEGVSGEKLFF
.	11	TRBJ2-7	TRBV28	once	TGTGCCACCAGGACAGTCGACGAGCAGTACTTC	CATRTVDEQYF
.	13	TRBJ2-5	TRBV18	.	TGTGCCAGCTCACCGACTACCCAAGAGACCCAGTACTTC	CASSPTTQETQYF
TRBD2	15	TRBJ2-5	TRBV9	.	TGTGCCAGCAGCGTAGAGCCTAGCGGGGGAAAGACCCAGTACTTC	CASSVEPSGGKTQYF
.	14	TRBJ2-3	TRBV6-6	.	TGTGCCAGCAGTTCTCCCACTAGTCTGGATACGCAGTATTTT	CASSSPTSLDTQYF
TRBD1	16	TRBJ2-2	TRBV5-1	.	TGCGCCAGCAGCCAAGGACAGGGGGGATACACCGGGGAGCTGTTTTTT	CASSQGQGGYTGELFF
TRBD1	14	TRBJ2-2	TRBV7-2	once	TGTGCCAGCAGATCCGGGACAGGGGGAGCGGAGCTGTTTTTT	CASRSGTGGAELFF
TRBD2	15	TRBJ2-5	TRBV7-9	few	TGTGCCAGCAGCTTAACGAGCGGGATTCAAGAGACCCAGTACTTC	CASSLTSGIQETQYF
.	14	TRBJ1-1	TRBV7-9	once	TGTGCCAGCAGCTTAGTAACAGGGAACACTGAAGCTTTCTTT	CASSLVTGNTEAFF
TRBD1	13	TRBJ1-2	TRBV10-3	.	TGTGCCATCAGATTAGAACAGGGGTATGGCTACACCTTC	CAIRLEQGYGYTF
.	17	TRBJ2-5	TRBV25-1	.	TGTGCCAGCAGTGAATGGCAAGGGAGAACGTCGGGAGAGACCCAGTACTTC	CASSEWQGRTSGETQYF
.	13	TRBJ2-5	TRBV6-5	.	TGTGCCAGCAGTTACTTGGGAAGGGGGACCCAGTACTTC	CASSYLGRGTQYF
.	14	TRBJ1-1	TRBV19	.	TGTGCCAGTAGTGTGATGACGGGGAACACTGAAGCTTTCTTT	CASSVMTGNTEAFF
TRBD1	19	TRBJ1-1	TRBV27	.	TGTGCCAGCAGTTTATCAGCGAATCCAACGGGACAGAAGAACACTGAAGCTTTCTTT	CASSLSANPTGQKNTEAFF
.	15	TRBJ1-1	TRBV6-5	.	TGTGCCAGCAGACCCCATTTAGGGGCGAACACTGAAGCTTTCTTT	CASRPHLGANTEAFF
TRBD1	14	TRBJ1-5	TRBV2	once	TGTGCCAGCAGAAGGACAGGGGACAATCAGCCCCAGCATTTT	CASRRTGDNQPQHF
TRBD1	17	TRBJ1-2	TRBV28	.	TGTGCCAGCAGACGCCGGGCAAAGACAGGGGATTCCTATGGCTACACCTTC	CASRRRAKTGDSYGYTF
.	14	TRBJ2-7	TRBV30	.	TGTGCCTGGAGCGTGGGACTTGATTCCGATCGGGGGTACTTC	CAWSVGLDSDRGYF
TRBD2	16	TRBJ2-7	TRBV7-8	once	TGTGCCAGCAGCCAGTCTAGCGGGGGCTCATCCTACGAGCAGTACTTC	CASSQSSGGSSYEQYF
.	14	TRBJ2-7	TRBV9	.	TGTGCCAGCAGCGTCGACACAGGTTCCTACGAGCAGTACTTC	CASSVDTGSYEQYF
.	14	TRBJ2-4	TRBV19	.	TGTGCCAGTAGTATTCTAGGGGGTCGGAACATTCAGTACTTC	CASSILGGRNIQYF
TRBD2	16	TRBJ2-1	TRBV5-1	.	TGCGCCAGCAGCTTAGATAGCGGGGCTACCTACAATGAGCAGTTCTTC	CASSLDSGATYNEQFF